The entry below gives a single T cell receptor (beta chain) sequence along with its context. Germline and junction disagree at one end, which may indicate a read error. Making TCR beta cDNA involved approximately 0.5 ug total RNA and a constant-region primer. Construction of TCR beta libraries relied on three successive nested multiplex PCR rounds employing slightly modified ARM-PCR. Rounds one and two of PCR, each of 10 cycles, were primed with TRBV1-TRBV30 forward primers and a C-beta reverse primer. Each CDR3 protein gets one entry after TCRdb re-called the multiplex PCR reads with MiXCR. The sample includes about 190,000 distinct CDR3 sequences, about 85% of them seen just once. This specimen belongs to a study of tumor-infiltrating lymphocytes in primary liver carcinoma. Germline assignment: CDR1 SGHAT and CDR2 FQNNGV. This CDR3 is built from 15 residues. The source material, about 20-30 mg of unsorted bulk tissue, was used to co-extract RNA and DNA.

Sequenced sample: tumor tissue from primary liver carcinoma. This chain joins TRBV11-2 and TRBJ2-4; D gene uncertain. The receptor was derived from a man aged 35 to 55 with primary liver carcinoma and hepatitis B virus infection. The DNA for the CDR3 is TGTGACAGCACCACTTCGGCGGTAGTCAAAAACATTCAATACTTC. This translates into CDSTTSAVVKNIQYF. Supplemented by reference TRBV11-2 and TRBJ2-4, the full variable domain reads EAGVAQSPRYKIIEKRQSVAFWCNPISGHATLYWYQQILGQGPKLLIQFQNNGVVDDSQLPKDRFSAERLKGVDSTLKIQPAKLEDSAVYLCDSTTSAVVKNIQYFGAGTRLSVL.